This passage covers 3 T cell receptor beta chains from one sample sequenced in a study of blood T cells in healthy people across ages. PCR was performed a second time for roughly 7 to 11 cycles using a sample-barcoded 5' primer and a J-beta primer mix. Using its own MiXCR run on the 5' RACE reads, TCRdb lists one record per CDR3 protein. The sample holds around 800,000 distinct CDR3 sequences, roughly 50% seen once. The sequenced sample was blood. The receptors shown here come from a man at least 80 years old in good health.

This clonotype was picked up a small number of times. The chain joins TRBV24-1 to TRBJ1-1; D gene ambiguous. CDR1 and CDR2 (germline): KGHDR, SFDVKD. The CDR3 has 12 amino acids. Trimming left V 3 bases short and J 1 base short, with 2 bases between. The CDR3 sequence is CATSDPNTEAFF. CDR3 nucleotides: TGTGCCACCAGTGATCCGAACACTGAAGCTTTCTTT.

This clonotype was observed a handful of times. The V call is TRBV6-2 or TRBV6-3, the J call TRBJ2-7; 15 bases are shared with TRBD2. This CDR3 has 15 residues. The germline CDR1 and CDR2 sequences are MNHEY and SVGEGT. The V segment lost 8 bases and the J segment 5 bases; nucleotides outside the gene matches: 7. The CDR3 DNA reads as TGTGCCAGCGACCGAGGGACTAGCGGGAGGAACGAGCAGTACTTC. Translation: CASDRGTSGRNEQYF.

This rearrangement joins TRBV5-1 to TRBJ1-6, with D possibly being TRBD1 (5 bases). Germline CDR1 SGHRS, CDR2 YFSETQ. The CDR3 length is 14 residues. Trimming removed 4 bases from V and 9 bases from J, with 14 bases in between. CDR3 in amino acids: CASSGGGGSSPLHF. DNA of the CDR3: TGCGCCAGCAGCGGTGGGGGGGGAAGTTCACCCCTCCACTTT.